This T cell receptor (beta chain) emerged from a study of regulatory T cells in long-lasting Graves disease. Study-wide results and caveats: Researchers examined only peripheral blood and not thyroid tissue. TCR diversity was lower in persistent than newly diagnosed Graves' disease.

Construction of the TCR beta libraries employed iRepertoire HTBI primers in conjunction with Arm-PCR of CDR3 regions. TCRdb re-derived calls from the multiplex PCR reads in MiXCR, one entry per CDR3 protein. Among 200,000 to 250,000 distinct CDR3 sequences listed, around 16% were seen once. This CDR3 contains 13 residues. Germline V gene data show CDR1 as LNHDA and CDR2 as SQIVND (reference sequence). V lost 7 bases, J lost 3 bases, and 11 bases lay in between. Time point indicated: newly diagnosed GD, antithyroid drugs for less than 3 months. PBMCs were the source of the RNA used for TCR sequencing. This clonotype was counted a few times. Its antigen is not identified.

This sequence was found in a female donor with Graves disease. This chain uses TRBV19 with TRBJ2-3; D is unclear. The material sequenced was peripheral blood mononuclear cells (PBMCs), taken at new diagnosis, from a patient treated with antithyroid drugs. The CDR3: CASMGDWTDTQYF. CDR3 DNA sequence: TGTGCCAGTATGGGTGACTGGACAGATACGCAGTATTTT.